These 13 T cell receptor beta chains share one sample of origin, sequenced in a study of human T cells and chemical hapten exposure. TCRdb processed the RACE reads anew with MiXCR; each CDR3 protein has one entry. The table includes approximately 370,000 distinct CDR3 sequences, 5% to 6.5% detected once. Stated time point: pre-sensitization, week 0. The treatment: therapeutic diphenylcyclopropenone sensitization with weekly scalp DPC. Specimen: whole blood, collected in connection with sensitization to the hapten diphenylcyclopropenone (DPC). The source is a woman younger than 35 with alopecia areata. Some clones in this sample may be carry-over from other donors' samples.

This clonotype has ten or more counts. CDR3 DNA: TGTGCCAGCAGCCTTACAGGGAATACGCAGTATTTT. This encodes CASSLTGNTQYF. The chain has TRBV7-3 and TRBJ2-3; D possibly corresponds to TRBD1 (6 bases). Trimming stripped 5 bases from V and 7 bases from J, with 10 bases between. CDR3 length: 12 amino acids. CDR1 SGHTA and CDR2 FQGTGA come from the germline V gene.

This clonotype was observed a handful of times. The gene calls are TRBV25-1 and TRBJ1-1; D uncertain. Germline V gene data show CDR1 as MGHDK and CDR2 as SYGVNS. V lost 4 bases and J 2 bases, leaving 8 bases between the germline ends. CDR3 length equals 13 residues. This chain's CDR3 is CASSVQLNTEAFF. The CDR3 DNA is TGTGCCAGCAGTGTTCAATTAAACACTGAAGCTTTCTTT.

This clonotype was detected a few times. The gene calls are TRBV11-2 and TRBJ2-3, with D unresolved. There are 13 residues in the CDR3. CDR1 is SGHAT and CDR2 is FQNNGV in the germline V gene. The CDR3 DNA sequence: TGTGGCACGAGCCTACAGACCTCAGATACGCAGTATTTT. This codes for CGTSLQTSDTQYF. Full variable domain (rest looked up from reference TRBV11-2 and TRBJ2-3): EAGVAQSPRYKIIEKRQSVAFWCNPISGHATLYWYQQILGQGPKLLIQFQNNGVVDDSQLPKDRFSAERLKGVDSTLKIQPAKLEDSAVYLCGTSLQTSDTQYFGPGTRLTVL.

The chain links TRBV27 to TRBJ1-6, with D uncertain. The ends were cut back, 6 bases at V and 5 bases at J, with 17 bases in the middle. This CDR3 is 16 amino acids long. CDR1 is MNHEY, CDR2 SMNVEV, per germline (reference sequence). CDR3 bases: TGTGCCAGCAGAACGGACCGCTTCCCTGATAATTCACCCCTCCACTTT. This encodes CASRTDRFPDNSPLHF.

This clonotype showed up many times. The rearrangement joins TRBV20-1 to TRBJ2-7, with no clear D. Germline-derived CDR1 and CDR2 are DFQATT and SNEGSKA (reference sequence). The CDR3 loop spans 14 amino acids. Trimming took 0 bases from V and 2 from J, leaving 11 bases between them. CDR3 sequence (DNA): TGCAGTGCTAGAGATGAAGGGTCCACCTACGAGCAGTACTTC. Translating it yields CSARDEGSTYEQYF.

This chain links TRBV24-1 with TRBJ2-1; TRBD2 matches at 10 bases. CDR1 KGHDR and CDR2 SFDVKD come from the germline V gene. The trim removed 0 bases at V and 7 bases at J, leaving 2 bases unmatched. This CDR3 region has 15 residues. CDR3 residues: CATSDLSSGGNEQFF. CDR3 sequence (DNA): TGTGCCACCAGTGATTTGAGTAGCGGGGGGAATGAGCAGTTCTTC.

This clonotype showed up just a few times. The chain recombines TRBV3-1 with TRBJ1-1, with TRBD1 identical over 9 bases. Germline CDR1 is LGHDT and CDR2 is YNNKEL (reference sequence). The CDR3 extends over 15 amino acids. Trimming cost V 3 bases and J 5 bases; bases outside gene matches: 7. The CDR3 loop reads CASSHLGQGGTEAFF. In DNA, the CDR3 is TGTGCCAGCAGCCACCTGGGACAGGGTGGAACTGAAGCTTTCTTT.

Only a few counts were recorded for this clonotype. The rearrangement links TRBV7-9 to TRBJ2-2; possibly TRBD2 for D (5 bases). CDR1 and CDR2 from the germline V gene are SEHNR and FQNEAQ (reference sequence). The CDR3 loop spans 17 amino acids. Trimming took off 3 bases at V and 5 bases at J, with 19 bases between the two ends. CDR3 amino acids: CASSFFGSMTGTGELFF. The CDR3 DNA reads TGTGCCAGCAGCTTTTTCGGGTCTATGACGGGGACCGGGGAGCTGTTTTTT.

The V and J genes are TRBV7-2 and TRBJ2-3; D not certain. From germline, CDR1 is SGHTA and CDR2 FQGNSA. Trimming left V 0 bases short and J 4 bases short, with 8 bases between. This CDR3 region has 14 residues. The chain's CDR3 is CASSLAHSPDTQYF. In DNA form, the CDR3 reads TGTGCCAGCAGCTTAGCCCACTCTCCAGATACGCAGTATTTT.

This clonotype was counted many times. The CDR3 reads CSVVGTGGFLNGNTIYF. CDR3 DNA: TGCAGCGTTGTGGGGACAGGGGGCTTTCTGAATGGAAACACCATATATTTT. V is TRBV29-1 and J is TRBJ1-3, with 12 bases identical to TRBD1. The CDR3 length is 17 residues. Germline V gene lookup returns CDR1 SQVTM and CDR2 ANQGSEA. After removal of 4 bases from V and 3 bases from J, the junction contained 10 bases not matched to a gene. Looking up the rest from reference TRBV29-1 and TRBJ1-3 gives the full variable domain: SAVISQKPSRDICQRGTSLTIQCQVDSQVTMMFWYRQQPGQSLTLIATANQGSEATYESGFVIDKFPISRPNLTFSTLTVSNMSPEDSSIYLCSVVGTGGFLNGNTIYFGEGSWLTVV.

This clonotype occurred many times. The V gene is TRBV4-1, the J gene TRBJ2-7; TRBD1 aligns across 8 bases. CDR1 is MGHRA, CDR2 YSYEKL, per germline. The V and J ends lost 1 base and 7 bases, in that order; junction bases with no gene match: 9. CDR3 size: 15 residues. CDR3 sequence reads: CASSQVELRGLEQYF. The CDR3 DNA sequence: TGCGCCAGCAGCCAAGTTGAGCTCAGGGGGCTGGAGCAGTACTTC.

The table lists this clonotype with a few counts. V usage is TRBV11-2 and J usage is TRBJ2-3; unclear D gene. The CDR3 runs to 18 residues. Deletions cut 1 base from V and 1 base from J, with 18 bases between. Germline V lookup: CDR1 SGHAT, CDR2 FQNNGV. CDR3 bases: TGTGCCAGCAGCTTAGGTCGTCGGCAGTCTCTAGGCACAGATACGCAGTATTTT. This sequence encodes CASSLGRRQSLGTDTQYF.

This sequence joins TRBV7-9 and TRBJ1-2; tentatively, D is TRBD1 (5 bases). The length of the CDR3 is 14 residues. CDR1 is SEHNR and CDR2 is FQNEAQ in the germline V gene (reference sequence). V dropped 5 bases and J dropped 4 bases, with 14 bases sitting between them. The CDR3 region is CASSMSRDSYGYTF. The CDR3 DNA follows: TGTGCCAGCAGCATGAGCAGGGATTCCTATGGCTACACCTTC.